This T cell receptor (beta chain) came from a study of Ad26.COV2.S vaccination and SARS-CoV-2 variants. Specified treatment: over 15 received Ad26.COV2.S at low or high dose, single or two shots; about 5 received placebo; per-sample allocation not given. Following the first vaccine or placebo injection, samples were taken on day 63. Method: immunoSEQ multiplex PCR; TCRdb's copy keeps in-frame clones and lacks some. The sample consists of about 350,000 clones, approximately 86% of them appearing once. The J segment lost 6 bases and the V segment lost 3 bases, leaving 5 bases of the junction unmatched. In germline, CDR1 is SGDLS, CDR2 YYNGEE. This CDR3 has 15 residues.

The chain uses TRBV9 and TRBJ2-1, with TRBD2 matching over 11 bases. The clonotype comes from a person aged 18-60 years who received the Ad26.COV2.S COVID-19 vaccine or a placebo. Source: peripheral blood, taken in a trial of Ad26.COV2.S vaccine versus placebo. The DNA of the CDR3 is TGTGCCAGCAGCGCCACTAGCGGGAGCTTCAATGAGCAGTTCTTC. This gives the protein CASSATSGSFNEQFF.